This T cell receptor (beta chain) derives from a study of blood T cell repertoires in COVID-19. Study context: Sources were T cells, B-cell-depleted T cells, or PBMCs; the material itself was cDNA or gDNA.

This CDR3 has 17 amino acids. The V gene's germline CDR1 is SEHNR and CDR2 FQNEAQ (reference sequence). The V segment lost 5 bases and the J segment 2 bases; nucleotides outside the gene matches: 8. Methods used by the authors: Amplification of reference gene primers provided the estimated nucleated cell counts. Data came from immunoSEQ multiplex PCR; TCRdb stores just in-frame clones and leaves some out. That table furnishes V, J and clone size, whereas the DNA furnished D and trimming. The table has 150,000 or so clones, around two thirds seen once; the top ten hold 2.5% to 3%. This sequence was found in a woman older than 75 with acute or convalescent COVID-19. V usage is TRBV7-9 and J usage is TRBJ2-3; TRBD2 agrees at 12 bases. Sequenced input: peripheral blood. CDR3 residues: CASSAAGLAGITDTQYF. CDR3 in DNA: TGTGCCAGCAGCGCGGCCGGACTAGCGGGGATCACAGATACGCAGTATTTT.